This TCR beta chain is from a study of glioma-infiltrating T cells. Germline V gene data show CDR1 as KGHSH and CDR2 as LQKENI. This CDR3 spans 14 amino acids. Whole-study results and caveats: Only very few CDR3 sequences appeared in both tissue and blood.

As for this clonotype: Its specificity is not known. This sequence may be a read error, since a much larger clone differs from it by one base.

The iRepertoire nested amplicon-rescue multiplex PCR amplified TCR alpha and beta CDR3s from RNA. For one-step reverse transcription and amplification, about 90-450 ng of tissue mRNA or PBMC total RNA was used. TCRdb reanalysed the multiplex PCR reads using MiXCR and keeps one entry per CDR3 protein. The sample records about 89,000 distinct CDR3 sequences, approximately 22% being singletons. The J gene is TRBJ1-4, the V gene TRBV18, with 10 bases that match TRBD1. This TCR came from a human donor with low-grade glioma or glioblastoma, undergoing nonglioma brain surgery, or in good health (not recorded which). Sequencing input: glioma tissue, nonneoplastic brain tissue, or PBMCs (not recorded which). The CDR3: CASSPGQGNEKPFF. Written as DNA, the CDR3 is TGTGCCAGCTCACCGGGACAGGGGAATGAAAAACCGTTTTTT.